This TCR beta chain came from a study of response to subunit inactivated influenza vaccine. General study points: The authors proposed limited new T cell recruitment per seasonal influenza vaccination.

A word on this clonotype: Antigen: not known.

With 5 bases clipped from V and 3 bases from J, the junction kept 8 bases outside the gene matches. Per the germline V gene, CDR1 is DFQATT and CDR2 is SNEGSKA (reference sequence). The length of the CDR3 is 17 residues. TCRdb redid the calling of the RT-PCR reads with MiXCR, one entry per CDR3 protein. The profile shows some 520,000 distinct CDR3 sequences, about 15% of them singletons. Sequenced here: CD4+ T cells sorted from PBMCs, sampled about 24 months after vaccination. This rearrangement joins TRBV20-1 to TRBJ2-1, with 15 bases lining up with TRBD2. The receptor's source is a man between 50 and 70 years old who received an inactivated influenza vaccine. In DNA, the CDR3 is TGCAGTGCTGCAGGGACTAGCGGGAGGAACCTCTACAATGAGCAGTTCTTC. Residues: CSAAGTSGRNLYNEQFF.